One sample yielded the 27 T cell receptor beta chains listed below, sequenced in a study of control samples from healthy donors and cancer patients. This table comes from immunoSEQ multiplex PCR, and its TCRdb copy is limited to in-frame clones, with some not included. Here the sample spans roughly 43,000 clones, roughly 86% being singletons. What was sequenced was PBMCs. These TCRs come from a woman in her sixties with lung cancer.

The chain carries TRBV7-9 and TRBJ1-5; the match to TRBD1 covers 7 bases. The CDR3 consists of 15 residues. V lost 5 bases to trimming and J lost 4 bases; unmatched junction nucleotides: 8. Germline loops: CDR1 SEHNR, CDR2 FQNEAQ (reference sequence). The CDR3 bases are TGTGCCAGCAGCGTGACAGGGTTAGAGAATCAGCCCCAGCATTTT. This codes for CASSVTGLENQPQHF.

The chain is built from TRBV25-1 and TRBJ2-7, with 11 bases identical to TRBD2. CDR1 is MGHDK and CDR2 is SYGVNS in the germline V gene. The CDR3 has 16 residues. The V gene end was trimmed by 0 bases and the J gene end by 6 bases; junction bases not matched to a gene: 7. The CDR3 protein is CASSEYETSGNGEQYF. The CDR3 DNA is TGTGCCAGCAGTGAATATGAGACTAGCGGGAATGGCGAGCAGTACTTC.

This chain connects TRBV27 to TRBJ2-1; D gene ambiguous. Deletions cut 2 bases from V and 6 bases from J, with 5 bases between. The CDR3 extends over 12 amino acids. Germline-derived CDR1 and CDR2 are MNHEY and SMNVEV (reference sequence). The CDR3 coding sequence is TGTGCCAGCAGTTTAGGTGGCAATGAGCAGTTCTTC. This encodes CASSLGGNEQFF.

This clone was detected once. This chain joins TRBV28 and TRBJ1-1; no firm D call. In germline, CDR1 is MDHEN, CDR2 SYDVKM. CDR3 size: 14 residues. Between the trimmed V and J ends, which lost 6 bases and 1 base, there was a span of 12 bases. The DNA of the CDR3 is TGTGCCAGCAGCCAAGCGGGCGGGAACACTGAAGCTTTCTTT. Its protein product is CASSQAGGNTEAFF.

This chain connects TRBV5-4 to TRBJ1-5, with D possibly TRBD1 on 5 matching bases. Germline V lookup: CDR1 SGHNT, CDR2 YYREEE (reference sequence). The V end lost 4 bases, the J end lost 1 base, and 6 bases lay between the germline ends. This CDR3 is 13 amino acids long. CDR3: CASSRDSNQPQHF. CDR3 bases: TGTGCCAGCAGCCGGGACAGCAATCAGCCCCAGCATTTT.

J is TRBJ1-2 and V is TRBV5-3; 7 positions agree with TRBD1. TRBV5-3 is annotated as an ORF whose role is uncertain. The CDR3 extends over 14 amino acids. V shed 3 bases and J 1 base; nucleotides not matched to a gene: 3. Here the CDR3 reads CARSWTGFNYGYTF. The CDR3 DNA reads TGTGCCAGAAGCTGGACAGGTTTTAACTATGGCTACACCTTC.

The CDR3 DNA reads TGTGCCAGCAGCGTGGGAACGGGGGATGGCTACACCTTC. Translated: CASSVGTGDGYTF. The V gene is TRBV9, the J gene TRBJ1-2, with D perhaps TRBD1 (5 bases). The CDR3 totals 13 residues. Trimming left V 2 bases short and J 6 bases short, with 11 bases between. Germline V gene lookup returns CDR1 SGDLS and CDR2 YYNGEE.

The chain joins TRBV7-2 to TRBJ1-2, with 9 nucleotides matching TRBD1. The trim removed 5 bases at V and 4 bases at J, leaving 8 bases unmatched. CDR3 length equals 15 residues. Germline values: CDR1 SGHTA, CDR2 FQGNSA. CDR3 region: CASSTGGDLSYGYTF. As DNA, the CDR3 is TGTGCCAGCAGCACAGGGGGCGATTTGAGCTATGGCTACACCTTC.

The chain has TRBV5-1 and TRBJ2-1; D not certain. The CDR3 runs to 16 residues. Germline lookup yields CDR1 SGHRS and CDR2 YFSETQ. Trimming cost V 0 bases and J 2 bases, with 12 bases left between them. CDR3 coding DNA: TGCGCCAGCAGCTTGGCCGAAAGTGGACCCTACAATGAGCAGTTCTTC. This encodes CASSLAESGPYNEQFF.

J is TRBJ1-6 and V is TRBV5-4; D is undetermined. Trimming left V 4 bases short and J 9 bases short, with 14 bases between. The CDR3 sequence is 14 residues long. Germline V lookup: CDR1 SGHNT, CDR2 YYREEE (reference sequence). In DNA, the CDR3 is TGTGCCAGCAGCCCCGGAGACGGGAGTTCACCCCTCCACTTT. Amino acid sequence: CASSPGDGSSPLHF.

The CDR3 nucleotides are TGTGCCAGCAGCTTATGGGTAGGGGAGACTTATGGCTACACCTTC. It encodes CASSLWVGETYGYTF. The chain has TRBV7-9 and TRBJ1-2; possible D gene TRBD1, 5 bases. The CDR3 runs 15 residues. The ends were cut back, 2 bases at V and 5 bases at J, with 15 bases in the middle. Germline V CDR1 and CDR2: SEHNR, FQNEAQ (reference sequence).

Concerning this clone itself: Other DNA variants within this sample encode the same CDR3. This sequence joins TRBV5-1 and TRBJ1-1, with 7 bases that match TRBD1. Germline loops: CDR1 SGHRS, CDR2 YFSETQ. V dropped 1 base and J dropped 5; count of bases not matched to a gene: 5. The CDR3 runs 14 residues. DNA of the CDR3: TGCGCCAGCAGCTTGCAAGGGGGCGGGACTGAAGCTTTCTTT. This gives the protein CASSLQGGGTEAFF.

The V and J genes are TRBV20-1 and TRBJ1-5; perhaps TRBD1 as D (5 bases). In germline, CDR1 is DFQATT, CDR2 SNEGSKA (reference sequence). V lost 3 bases and J lost 6, with 12 bases in between. The length of the CDR3 is 13 residues. The CDR3 protein is CSASLGVGQPQHF. CDR3 in DNA: TGCAGTGCTAGTTTGGGGGTTGGTCAGCCCCAGCATTTT.

The rearrangement links TRBV27 to TRBJ2-3; maybe TRBD1 (7 bases). Trimming stripped 6 bases from V and 5 bases from J, with 27 bases between. Germline V gives CDR1 MNHEY, CDR2 SMNVEV (reference sequence). The CDR3 totals 18 residues. The CDR3 loop is CASRQWGTEAGWEDTQYF. CDR3 nucleotide sequence: TGTGCCAGCAGACAATGGGGGACAGAAGCGGGCTGGGAAGATACGCAGTATTTT.

The genes are TRBV28 and TRBJ2-2; 7 bases line up with TRBD2. V gave up 6 bases and J gave up 7 bases; unmatched junction bases: 11. The CDR3 length is 15 residues. The germline V gene encodes CDR1 MDHEN and CDR2 SYDVKM. CDR3 sequence reads: CASRSGGARGGELFF. CDR3 in DNA: TGTGCCAGCAGATCGGGGGGAGCGCGCGGCGGGGAGCTGTTTTTT. The entire variable domain, with the rest obtained from reference TRBV28 and TRBJ2-2, is as follows: DVKVTQSSRYLVKRTGEKVFLECVQDMDHENMFWYRQDPGLGLRLIYFSYDVKMKEKGDIPEGYSVSREKKERFSLILESASTNQTSMYLCASRSGGARGGELFFGEGSRLTVL.

The chain is built from TRBV3-1 (or the pseudogene TRBV3-2) and TRBJ2-7; D call uncertain. This CDR3 region has 16 residues. Germline values: CDR1 LGHDT, CDR2 YNNKEL (reference sequence). V was shortened by 3 bases and J by 0 bases, with 15 bases between the two germline ends. CDR3 in DNA: TGTGCCAGCAGCCAGATGATGCTCCAAATCTCCTACGAGCAGTACTTC. As protein: CASSQMMLQISYEQYF.

This sequence joins TRBV28 and TRBJ2-7; weak D call: TRBD1 (5 bases). V was trimmed by 4 bases and J by 1 base, leaving 8 bases between them. Looked up from germline, CDR1 is MDHEN and CDR2 is SYDVKM. The CDR3 spans 13 residues. This chain's CDR3 is CASSSPGSYEQYF. Here the CDR3 DNA reads TGTGCCAGCAGTTCACCAGGGTCCTACGAGCAGTACTTC. Full variable domain (missing parts from reference TRBV28 and TRBJ2-7): DVKVTQSSRYLVKRTGEKVFLECVQDMDHENMFWYRQDPGLGLRLIYFSYDVKMKEKGDIPEGYSVSREKKERFSLILESASTNQTSMYLCASSSPGSYEQYFGPGTRLTVT.

The chain couples TRBV28 to TRBJ1-2; weak D call: TRBD1 (5 bases). CDR1 is MDHEN and CDR2 is SYDVKM in the germline V gene. The CDR3 totals 14 residues. The V and J ends lost 6 bases and 1 base respectively, with 12 bases between them. The CDR3 bases are TGTGCCAGCAGCTCAGGGCCCCTTAACTATGGCTACACCTTC. This encodes CASSSGPLNYGYTF.

The chain recombines TRBV27 with TRBJ1-5, with D unclear. Germline CDR1 and CDR2: MNHEY and SMNVEV (reference sequence). This CDR3 spans 13 amino acids. V lost 5 bases to trimming and J lost 4 bases, with 9 bases between them. The CDR3 DNA follows: TGTGCCAGCAGTCCGTCGGCTAATCAGCCCCAGCATTTT. Protein sequence: CASSPSANQPQHF.

The chain joins TRBV6-2 or TRBV6-3 to TRBJ2-2; D possibly corresponds to TRBD2 (5 bases). This CDR3 contains 13 residues. CDR1 MNHEY and CDR2 SVGEGT come from the germline V gene. V shed 5 bases and J shed 6 bases, with 10 bases lying between them. DNA of the CDR3: TGTGCCAGCAGTCGATTAGCGTCCGGGGAGCTGTTTTTT. Its protein product is CASSRLASGELFF.

This sequence joins TRBV10-3 and TRBJ2-1; TRBD2 might be the D (7 bases). CDR3 length: 13 residues. The germline gives CDR1 ENHRY, CDR2 SYGVKD. V was clipped by 9 bases and J by 3 bases, with 12 bases between them. CDR3 bases: TGTGCCATGACGGGGGGCCTCTACAATGAGCAGTTCTTC. Translated, it gives CAMTGGLYNEQFF.

The V gene is TRBV19, the J gene TRBJ2-7; 10 bases align to TRBD2. Trimming took 9 bases from V and 4 from J; bases not matched to a gene: 9. Germline CDR1 reads LNHDA; CDR2 reads SQIVND (reference sequence). The CDR3 sequence is 14 residues long. The CDR3 DNA follows: TGTGCCAGCGCTCCAGCGGGAGGGCCTTACGAGCAGTACTTC. Its protein is CASAPAGGPYEQYF.

The rearrangement joins TRBV30 to TRBJ1-5, with 9 bases lining up with TRBD1. Germline CDR1 reads GTSNPN; CDR2 reads SVGIG (reference sequence). The CDR3 has 16 amino acids. Losses at the gene ends were 1 base for V and 3 bases for J; bases not matched to a gene: 7. The CDR3 coding sequence is TGTGCCTGGAGTGCCGGGGACAGGGCCCTCAATCAGCCCCAGCATTTT. Amino acid sequence: CAWSAGDRALNQPQHF. The variable domain in full, with the rest retrieved from reference TRBV30 and TRBJ1-5, is SQTIHQWPATLVQPVGSPLSLECTVEGTSNPNLYWYRQAAGRGLQLLFYSVGIGQISSEVPQNLSASRPQDRQFILSSKKLLLSDSGFYLCAWSAGDRALNQPQHFGDGTRLSIL.

The V call is TRBV12-3 or TRBV12-4, the J call TRBJ2-7, with D tentatively TRBD2 (6 bases). The length of the CDR3 is 13 residues. V was shortened by 6 bases and J by 7 bases, with 16 bases between the two germline ends. The CDR3 spells CASSGRELWEQYF. The CDR3 DNA reads as TGTGCCAGCAGCGGACGGGAGCTTTGGGAGCAGTACTTC.

This clone came up a few times. V usage is TRBV15 and J usage is TRBJ2-1, with TRBD1 identical over 7 bases. This CDR3 is 14 amino acids long. The junction had 4 bases not matched to a gene; V was cut back by 3 bases and J by 5 bases. CDR1 is LNHNV and CDR2 is YYDKDF in the germline V gene (reference sequence). As DNA, the CDR3 is TGTGCCACCAGCAGGACAGGGCCGAACAATGAGCAGTTCTTC. It specifies CATSRTGPNNEQFF.

V usage is TRBV2 and J usage is TRBJ1-6; the D gene is possibly TRBD1 (6 bases). CDR1 is SNHLY and CDR2 is FYNNEI in the germline V gene. CDR3 length: 15 amino acids. With 7 bases removed from V and 9 bases from J, the gap between germline ends came to 19 bases. The CDR3 DNA reads as TGTGCCAGCACTAGGACAGTCCCGGGGGGTTCACCCCTCCACTTT. It codes for CASTRTVPGGSPLHF.

The genes are TRBV10-3 and TRBJ1-2; D unresolved. Germline assignment: CDR1 ENHRY and CDR2 SYGVKD. The V gene lost 6 bases and the J gene lost 8 bases, with 13 bases spanning the gap. The length of the CDR3 is 12 residues. In DNA form, the CDR3 reads TGTGCCATCAGACTCCCGGGTGGGGGCTACACCTTC. This encodes CAIRLPGGGYTF.